This T cell receptor (beta chain) stems from a study of blood T cell repertoires in COVID-19 (dated by TCRdb to the early 2020s). Background on the whole study: Collaborator samples came from the United States, Italy and Spain and covered acute and convalescent phases of COVID-19. The prospective study material was composed of cDNA or gDNA derived from T cells, B-cell-depleted T cells, or PBMCs. Deeply sampled blood TCRbeta repertoires from subjects exposed to, actively infected with, or recovered from COVID-19 were included in the dataset. The repertoires were released in a freely available public database intended as a resource for research on the immune response to SARS-CoV-2. Samples were obtained from the ongoing ImmuneRACE study (first 160 participants) and from 1,254 subjects provided by 6 global collaborators. The sample metadata nearly always contained a de-identified subject ID, COVID-19 status, age in years and sex. Where available, HLA class I and class II types were obtained from metadata supplied by the sample provider rather than from assay-based typing. Results and caveats for the whole study, not just this receptor: The amount of clinical and demographic metadata varied by source and participant and was provided uncurated.

The immunoSEQ Assay, a bias-controlled multiplex PCR, was used to amplify TCRbeta CDR3 regions from genomic DNA. As for the original processing: Within the assay, amplification of reference gene primers was used to estimate how many nucleated cells each sample contained. To quantify the absolute abundance of each unique TCRbeta CDR3 rearrangement, sequence reads were collapsed and filtered. For each sample, productive Simpson clonality was calculated as the square root of Simpson's diversity index over productive rearrangements. Sourced from immuneACCESS, this table was stored by TCRdb with only in-frame sequences that have V and J called. A share of the clones is absent; for the studies checked, an unresolved V gene accounts for under half, and the remainder has no known explanation. That table gives V, J and clone size, and the DNA gave D and trimming. The sample contains approximately 170,000 clones, approximately 87% of them found a single time. 3.5% to 5% of the sample rests with the top ten.

To note about this clone: Its antigen is currently not known. Qualities for individual bases were not recorded, and no much larger clone is one base off.

According to the germline V gene (reference sequence), CDR1 reads LGHDT and CDR2 reads YNNKEL. Trimming accounts for 5 bases at V and 5 bases at J, while the number of junction bases matched to no gene is 19. From the cysteine up to the phenylalanine, the CDR3 has a length of 19 residues. The DNA shown is the 57-base CDR3, in frame from base 1. In the prospective study, participants were roughly 18 to 100 years old, resided in approximately 25 geographic areas of the United States, and were enrolled through a virtual design. In the prospective study, cohorts were assigned on the basis of participant-reported clinical history obtained from a screening survey and a study questionnaire. Recovered participants in ImmuneRACE Cohort 3 were defined as having two consecutive negative NP/OP PCR tests, clearance from a healthcare professional, or resolution of symptoms. In the prospective study, mobile phlebotomists collected whole blood, serum and a nasopharyngeal or oropharyngeal swab from each participant. Participants in the prospective study had the option to provide additional blood draws and questionnaires over a roughly 2-month period. Before DNA extraction, prospective study blood samples were shipped either frozen or at room temperature.

The origin of this receptor is a woman aged 50 to 65 who had recovered from COVID-19. The chain uses TRBV3-1 (or the pseudogene TRBV3-2) and TRBJ1-1, with 11 bases in between that match TRBD1. Sequenced: PBMCs or T cells enriched from blood (not recorded which). The CDR3 corresponds to CASSSGQGAPVLLGTEAFF. Read as DNA, the sequence is TGTGCCAGCAGCTCTGGACAGGGGGCGCCGGTCCTTCTCGGGACTGAAGCTTTCTTT.